This TCR beta chain was identified during a study of cytomegalovirus exposure and HLA in healthy donors. This clone was detected only a few times. Its target is unknown. Study-wide findings and caveats: High specificity and sensitivity for cytomegalovirus status were reported for the classifier. TCR beta V- and J-gene trimming, according to a later analysis, was linked to a missense DCLRE1C variant. Associated with cytomegalovirus, according to the listing, were 150 to 200 TCR beta chains. There were reportedly fewer N-insertions in an Asian-associated ancestry cluster than the roughly 670-donor mean, in a later analysis.

Per germline, CDR1 SNHLY and CDR2 FYNNEI. The CDR3 runs 15 residues. Trimming at V came to 5 bases and at J to 5 bases, leaving 9 bases not matched to a gene. The PCR employed 60 Vbeta primers together with 13 Jbeta primers. Here immunoSEQ multiplex PCR was the method, and the copy in TCRdb shows in-frame clones only, minus some. This table has approximately 100,000 clones, around three quarters appearing once. This clonotype originated in a boy between 10 and 17 years old in good health and CMV-seronegative. Sequenced: PBMCs. This rearrangement joins TRBV2 to TRBJ1-5; 7 nucleotides match TRBD1. In DNA form, the CDR3 reads TGTGCCAGCAGTTCCCAAGGACAGGCCTATCAGCCCCAGCATTTT. Protein sequence: CASSSQGQAYQPQHF.